These 5 T cell receptor beta chains were all obtained from the same sample, sequenced in a study of OX40 agonist ivuxolimab in advanced cancers. The method was immunoSEQ multiplex PCR; TCRdb's version includes in-frame clones alone and lacks a portion of them. The sample holds 70,000 or so clones; about three quarters are singletons and the top ten take approximately 2.5%. The material was CD4+ or CD8+ T cells sorted from blood, obtained in a trial of the OX40 agonist ivuxolimab. The receptors stem from an adult with an advanced solid tumor such as melanoma, head and neck, liver or kidney cancer.

This chain uses TRBV6-6 with TRBJ2-2; TRBD1 matches 10 bases. The CDR3 totals 15 residues. The V gene's germline CDR1 is MNHNY and CDR2 SVGAGI (reference sequence). Trimming took 6 bases from V and 6 from J; bases not matched to a gene: 7. CDR3 sequence reads: CASRRPGTGAGELFF. The CDR3 DNA is TGTGCCAGCAGACGTCCCGGGACAGGGGCCGGGGAGCTGTTTTTT.

This sequence joins TRBV5-1 and TRBJ2-7; 7 bases match TRBD2. Germline V CDR1 and CDR2: SGHRS, YFSETQ. The CDR3 spans 12 residues. With 2 bases clipped from V and 6 bases from J, the junction kept 2 bases outside the gene matches. CDR3 protein: CASSFERGEQYF. The CDR3, as DNA: TGCGCCAGCAGCTTCGAGCGGGGCGAGCAGTACTTC.

This chain uses TRBV30 with TRBJ1-6; D may be TRBD1 (5 bases). This CDR3 is 12 amino acids long. CDR1 is GTSNPN and CDR2 is SVGIG in the germline V gene (reference sequence). V was clipped by 2 bases and J by 8 bases, with 7 bases between them. The CDR3 bases are TGTGCCTGGAGTTCAGGGCATTCACCCCTCCACTTT. This codes for CAWSSGHSPLHF.

The CDR3 nucleotides are TGCGCCAGCAGCTTGGTCGGCGTGGAAAAAGCCCAGTACTTC. It codes for CASSLVGVEKAQYF. V gene TRBV5-1 combines with J gene TRBJ2-5; D uncertain. Germline V lookup: CDR1 SGHRS, CDR2 YFSETQ. V was trimmed by 0 bases and J by 9 bases, leaving 15 bases between them. The CDR3 totals 14 residues.

The chain joins TRBV19 to TRBJ1-5; no clear D. The V end was cut by 5 bases, the J end by 4 bases, with 15 bases between. This CDR3 has 15 amino acids. Per germline, CDR1 LNHDA and CDR2 SQIVND (reference sequence). In nucleotides, the CDR3 is TGTGCCAGTAGTTCCCAGCCCGAAAAAAATCAGCCCCAGCATTTT. Its translation is CASSSQPEKNQPQHF.